This T cell receptor (beta chain) is drawn from a study of blood T cells in healthy people across ages (dated by TCRdb to between 2014 and 2017). For the study in its entirety: In model experiments, template switching captured roughly one uniquely barcoded TCR beta cDNA molecule for every two T cells. For two donors (one aged 18 to 29 and one aged 80 or older), the study analyzed two additional independent replicas of 1 million unique cDNA reads from the same blood draw. To avoid experimental bias, donors of different ages were randomly spread across the sequencing lanes. Donors were grouped into four age groups: young (average approximately 15 years), middle-aged (roughly 38), aged (about 60) and long-lived (just over 80). The study measured age-related changes in TCR beta repertoire diversity using deep sequencing normalized with unique cDNA molecular identifiers. Beyond this particular receptor, the publication reports: There was a strong correlation between observed TCR beta diversity and the percentage of naive T cells measured by flow cytometry. Compared with the aged group, more naive CD4+ T cells, fewer expanded clones and increased TCR diversity were shown by the long-lived group, suggesting age selection. Estimates of total diversity based on one million sequenced T cells were regarded as lower bounds and as underestimates. Donor CMV infection status was unknown, potentially confounding age-related changes in expanded clonotypes. Observed TCR beta diversity per million T cells fell roughly linearly with age, and a significant reduction was already apparent by age around 39. Conclusive comparison of naive and antigen-experienced compartments was prevented by the profiling of bulk unsorted PBMCs.

The library was produced with 5' RACE. Sequenced using an Illumina HiSeq 2500. A second about 7 to 11 cycle PCR used a sample-barcoded 5' primer and a J-beta primer mix. A template-switch 5' adaptor carrying 12 random nucleotides introduced a unique molecular identifier onto each TCR beta cDNA molecule. Each sample yielded at least 3 million CDR3-containing paired-end reads. First-strand cDNA synthesis was performed from all RNA using the Mint cDNA synthesis kit, with priming by a TRBC-specific oligonucleotide. Following uracil-DNA glycosylase treatment, a first 18-cycle PCR with universal primers M1SS and BC2_uni_R was performed on all cDNA. The study's processing was this. For normalization, 1 million high-quality reads, each with a distinct molecular identifier, were randomly selected from each sample. Reads with shared molecular identifiers were discarded instead of being binned into consensus sequences. MiTCR, with a Q25 quality threshold and the strictest error-elimination algorithm, was used for CDR3 identification, clonotype clustering and error correction. A nonparametric unseen species model using Euler transformation provided a lower-bound estimate of total TCR beta diversity. TCRdb ran its own pipeline on the public reads, namely fastp trimming at Q25 and MiXCR clone calling, and kept in-frame beta chains. CDR3 protein duplicates are merged, each entry listing the most common genes and DNA. These V and J calls rely on TCRdb rather than the paper's analysis. The sample table records around 1,700,000 distinct CDR3 sequences; 28% of these occur just once. The biggest ten clones account for roughly 8% of the sample.

The 39 donors, aged about 6 to 95 years, were systemically healthy Caucasian individuals from Russia. Each donor gave approximately 10 milliliters of peripheral blood, collected into EDTA-treated Vacutainer tubes. PBMCs were isolated by Ficoll-Paque density-gradient centrifugation, with at least 6.5 million obtained per sample. Total RNA, at least 5 micrograms per sample, was extracted from PBMCs with Trizol reagent. For every donor, flow cytometry on a PBMC aliquot measured the percentage of naive CD45RAhigh/CD27high T cells. As regards this clonotype: The antigen this receptor binds is unknown. It has no much larger one-base neighbor in the sample; base qualities were not kept.

Sequenced: blood. This clonotype originated in a woman aged 25 to 39 in good health.

In nucleotide form, the sequence is TGCGCCAGCAGCCACAAGCGGGCTCCTCAGAATGAGCAGTTCTTC. Its translation reads: CASSHKRAPQNEQFF. This receptor chain uses TRBV5-1 and TRBJ2-1, and perhaps TRBD2 as D gene, on 6 matching bases. Based on the germline V gene, the CDR1 and CDR2 sequences are SGHRS and YFSETQ. The junction carries 18 bases between V and J, which are trimmed by 4 bases and 7 bases respectively. The CDR3 starts with the cysteine, ends with the phenylalanine, and has 15 residues. Only the CDR3 part of the read is kept: 45 bases, read in frame from the first base.